These T cell receptor beta chains were read from a single sample in a study of PD-L1 blockade in urothelial cancer. Sequencing was performed with immunoSEQ multiplex PCR; in TCRdb, only in-frame clones are kept and a portion is missing. The data hold about 90,000 clones, with 83% observed a single time. The material was PBMCs, obtained around atezolizumab (anti-PD-L1) treatment. These receptors all come from a man between 65 and 79 years old with urothelial cancer. CDR3s include the opening cysteine and the closing phenylalanine or tryptophan. A D gene is named only where the DNA matches it firmly. Some rows mark clone size as missing; the rest say once, few, many or name a class of expanded clone.

clone_size,j_call,d_call,cdr3_length,v_call,cdr3_aa,cdr3_nt
.,TRBJ1-5,.,14,TRBV4-1,CASSQAATPGPQHF,TGCGCCAGCAGCCAAGCGGCCACCCCGGGGCCCCAGCATTTT
.,TRBJ2-2,TRBD2,16,TRBV6-1,CASSEAGGGDTGELFF,TGTGCCAGCAGTGAAGCGGGCGGGGGGGACACCGGGGAGCTGTTTTTT
once,TRBJ2-2,TRBD2,19,TRBV11-2,CASTSTRTSGVANTGELFF,TGTGCCAGCACCTCGACCAGAACCAGCGGGGTCGCGAACACCGGGGAGCTGTTTTTT
once,TRBJ2-7,.,15,TRBV5-4,CASSLQGPSSYEQYF,TGTGCCAGCAGCTTACAGGGCCCAAGCTCCTACGAGCAGTACTTC
medium-sized,TRBJ2-7,.,13,TRBV7-6,CASSSWGLPEQYF,TGTGCCAGCAGCTCATGGGGCCTCCCCGAGCAGTACTTC
.,TRBJ2-1,.,15,TRBV4-2,CASSQDRGSYNEQFF,TGTGCCAGCAGCCAAGATCGAGGCTCCTACAATGAGCAGTTCTTC
.,TRBJ1-1,TRBD1,15,TRBV5-6,CASSLGQGALTEAFF,TGTGCCAGCAGCCTGGGACAGGGGGCGCTTACTGAAGCTTTCTTT
.,TRBJ2-3,TRBD2,20,TRBV7-6,CASSYLGLTSGGLGTDTQYF,TGTGCCAGCAGCTATTTGGGGCTTACTAGCGGAGGACTCGGCACAGATACGCAGTATTTT
.,TRBJ1-1,.,15,TRBV7-9,CASSRPGQGYTEAFF,TGTGCCAGCAGCCGTCCCGGTCAGGGGTACACTGAAGCTTTCTTT
.,TRBJ2-7,.,14,TRBV9,CASSLGLGGNEQYF,TGTGCCAGCAGCCTGGGACTAGGGGGCAACGAGCAGTACTTC
.,TRBJ1-2,TRBD1,11,TRBV20-1,CSVPGGGGYTF,TGCAGTGTCCCAGGGGGCGGAGGCTACACCTTC
.,TRBJ2-3,TRBD2,15,TRBV6-1,CASSEAAGGTDTQYF,TGTGCCAGCAGTGAAGCAGCGGGAGGCACAGATACGCAGTATTTT
.,TRBJ2-2,TRBD2,16,TRBV9,CASSWTSGIPVGELFF,TGTGCCAGCAGCTGGACTAGCGGGATCCCCGTCGGGGAGCTGTTTTTT
.,TRBJ2-3,.,11,TRBV30,CAWSVGALQYF,TGTGCCTGGAGTGTAGGGGCACTGCAGTATTTT
.,TRBJ1-5,.,14,TRBV19,CASSIVQTHQPQHF,TGTGCCAGTAGTATAGTACAGACCCATCAGCCCCAGCATTTT
.,TRBJ2-1,.,14,TRBV19,CASSIVRRGDEQFF,TGTGCCAGTAGTATAGTACGCAGGGGAGATGAGCAGTTCTTC
.,TRBJ2-3,TRBD1,16,TRBV11-3,CASRYRGTGSTDTQYF,TGTGCCAGCAGGTATAGGGGGACAGGAAGCACAGATACGCAGTATTTT
.,TRBJ2-3,TRBD1,16,TRBV6-6,CASRETGGIGTDTQYF,TGTGCCAGCAGAGAGACAGGGGGCATTGGCACAGATACGCAGTATTTT
.,TRBJ2-7,.,14,TRBV5-4,CASSLDRRSYEQYF,TGTGCCAGCAGCTTGGACAGGCGGTCCTACGAGCAGTACTTC
.,TRBJ2-2,.,17,TRBV28,CASSSSGRGGVTGELFF,TGTGCCAGCAGTAGCTCCGGGAGAGGCGGGGTCACCGGGGAGCTGTTTTTT
.,TRBJ1-1,.,13,TRBV7-9,CASSTRGNTEAFF,TGTGCCAGCAGCACCCGGGGGAACACTGAAGCTTTCTTT
few,TRBJ1-2,.,15,TRBV19,CASFHYQDSGYGYTF,TGTGCCAGTTTCCATTATCAGGACAGCGGCTATGGCTACACCTTC
few,TRBJ2-2,TRBD1,16,TRBV9,CASSVDFRGRAGELFF,TGTGCCAGCAGCGTAGATTTCAGGGGGCGGGCCGGGGAGCTGTTTTTT
once,TRBJ2-3,TRBD1,16,TRBV9,CASSAAGGPSTDTQYF,TGTGCCAGCAGCGCCGCAGGGGGCCCGAGCACAGATACGCAGTATTTT
.,TRBJ1-1,TRBD1,15,TRBV11-2,CASSPGQGARTEAFF,TGTGCCAGCAGCCCGGGACAGGGGGCGCGTACTGAAGCTTTCTTT
once,TRBJ2-5,.,15,TRBV7-6,CASSRERLVQETQYF,TGTGCCAGCAGCCGTGAACGTTTAGTACAAGAGACCCAGTACTTC
.,TRBJ2-5,TRBD2,15,TRBV7-9,CASSFPGLALETQYF,TGTGCCAGCAGCTTCCCGGGACTAGCTCTAGAGACCCAGTACTTC
.,TRBJ1-2,.,15,TRBV18,CASTHDRGQDYGYTF,TGTGCCAGCACGCACGACAGAGGCCAGGACTATGGCTACACCTTC
.,TRBJ2-7,.,17,TRBV21-1,CASSSQKRSTGDREQYF,TGTGCCAGCAGCAGCCAGAAAAGGTCGACAGGGGACAGGGAGCAGTACTTC
.,TRBJ1-2,.,19,TRBV6-1,CASSEETPTPTERVYGYTF,TGTGCCAGCAGTGAAGAAACCCCTACCCCCACGGAGAGGGTCTATGGCTACACCTTC
.,TRBJ2-3,TRBD2,17,TRBV19,CASSTLAGGGIADTQYF,TGTGCCAGTAGTACACTAGCGGGAGGAGGTATCGCAGATACGCAGTATTTT
.,TRBJ1-5,TRBD1,14,TRBV7-8,CASSQTGAGQPQHF,TGTGCCAGCAGCCAAACAGGGGCAGGACAGCCCCAGCATTTT
.,TRBJ1-1,.,10,TRBV30,CAWNAGVAFF,TGTGCCTGGAACGCGGGGGTAGCTTTCTTT
.,TRBJ1-1,TRBD1,14,TRBV7-2,CASSRDRANTEAFF,TGTGCCAGCAGCCGAGACAGGGCGAACACTGAAGCTTTCTTT
.,TRBJ2-5,TRBD2,16,TRBV7-9,CASSSGLAGTQGAQYF,TGTGCCAGCAGCTCTGGACTAGCGGGGACCCAAGGCGCCCAGTACTTC
.,TRBJ1-3,.,15,TRBV18,CASSPPTGERNTIYF,TGTGCCAGCTCACCACCGACGGGGGAAAGAAACACCATATATTTT
few,TRBJ2-3,TRBD1,16,TRBV19,CASRNLLGTGTDTQYF,TGTGCCAGTAGGAACCTACTCGGGACAGGAACAGATACGCAGTATTTT
.,TRBJ2-7,TRBD2,14,TRBV11-2,CASSLASGVYEQYF,TGTGCCAGCAGCTTAGCTAGCGGGGTCTACGAGCAGTACTTC
.,TRBJ1-2,TRBD1,14,TRBV19,CASRGTGSNYGYTF,TGTGCCAGTAGGGGGACAGGGTCTAACTATGGCTACACCTTC
.,TRBJ2-3,.,15,TRBV5-1,CASSLLGQGMDTQYF,TGCGCCAGCAGCTTGTTGGGGCAGGGGATGGATACGCAGTATTTT
few,TRBJ1-4,.,15,TRBV5-4,CASSPGNTGNEKLFF,TGTGCCAGCAGCCCGGGGAATACAGGGAATGAAAAACTGTTTTTT
once,TRBJ2-7,.,12,TRBV28,CASSLLTYEQYF,TGTGCCAGCAGTTTATTAACCTACGAGCAGTACTTC
.,TRBJ1-1,.,12,TRBV7-2,CASSLYHTEAFF,TGTGCCAGCAGCCTCTACCACACTGAAGCTTTCTTT
few,TRBJ1-1,.,15,TRBV2,CASSERGEAVTEAFF,TGTGCCAGCAGTGAAAGAGGGGAGGCAGTCACTGAAGCTTTCTTT
.,TRBJ2-3,TRBD2,16,TRBV25-1,CASSEGLAGGIDTQYF,TGTGCCAGCAGTGAGGGACTAGCGGGGGGAATAGATACGCAGTATTTT
.,TRBJ2-5,.,16,TRBV9,CASSVAARGTQETQYF,TGTGCCAGCAGCGTAGCTGCCAGGGGTACCCAAGAGACCCAGTACTTC
.,TRBJ2-3,.,16,TRBV5-1,CASSLSNLPGTDTQYF,TGCGCCAGCAGCTTGTCAAACCTACCCGGCACAGATACGCAGTATTTT
.,TRBJ2-2,.,13,TRBV5-6,CASSPLEGGELFF,TGTGCCAGCAGCCCGTTGGAGGGCGGGGAGCTGTTTTTT
.,TRBJ2-7,.,14,TRBV28,CASSFRQATYEQYF,TGTGCCAGCAGTTTTCGACAGGCTACCTACGAGCAGTACTTC
.,TRBJ1-1,.,16,TRBV5-5,CASSNAEGRANTEAFF,TGTGCCAGCAGCAATGCGGAGGGAAGGGCGAACACTGAAGCTTTCTTT
.,TRBJ1-6,.,14,TRBV5-4,CASRNSQGSSPLHF,TGTGCCAGCAGGAACTCACAGGGAAGTTCACCCCTCCACTTT
.,TRBJ2-7,.,14,TRBV7-9,CASSPRFVSHEQYF,TGTGCCAGCAGCCCCCGTTTCGTTTCTCACGAGCAGTACTTC
.,TRBJ1-1,.,14,TRBV7-2,CASSLGRANTEAFF,TGTGCCAGCAGCTTAGGCAGGGCGAACACTGAAGCTTTCTTT
.,TRBJ2-1,.,14,TRBV29-1,CSVSGEDGYNEQFF,TGCAGCGTTTCGGGGGAGGACGGGTACAATGAGCAGTTCTTC
once,TRBJ1-2,TRBD1,12,TRBV28,CASSAQGGGYTF,TGTGCCAGCAGTGCCCAGGGGGGAGGCTACACCTTC
.,TRBJ2-5,TRBD2,15,TRBV11-2,CASSLGRAGGETQYF,TGTGCCAGCAGCTTAGGAAGGGCGGGAGGGGAGACCCAGTACTTC